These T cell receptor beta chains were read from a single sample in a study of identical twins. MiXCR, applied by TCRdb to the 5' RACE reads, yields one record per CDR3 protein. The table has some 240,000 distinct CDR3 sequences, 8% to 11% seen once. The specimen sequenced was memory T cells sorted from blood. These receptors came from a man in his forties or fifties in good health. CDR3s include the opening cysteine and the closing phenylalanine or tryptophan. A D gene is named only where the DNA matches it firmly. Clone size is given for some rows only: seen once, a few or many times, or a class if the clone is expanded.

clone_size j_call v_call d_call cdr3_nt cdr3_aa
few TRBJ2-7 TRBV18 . TGTGCCAGCTCACCGAAAACAGGGAACGAGCAGTACTTC CASSPKTGNEQYF
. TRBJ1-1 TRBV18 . TGTGCCAGCTCACCCCTTTCAGGGGAGGGAATACTAAAGAACACTGAAGCTTTCTTT CASSPLSGEGILKNTEAFF
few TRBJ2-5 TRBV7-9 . TGTGCCAGCAGCCTAAACAGTAATCAAGAGACCCAGTACTTC CASSLNSNQETQYF
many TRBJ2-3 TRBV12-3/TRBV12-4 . TGTGCCAGCAGTTTAGCTCCTCAAAAGGGTGGAACAGATACGCAGTATTTT CASSLAPQKGGTDTQYF
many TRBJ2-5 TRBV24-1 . TGTGCCACCAGTGATTTGCGGCTGGGAGGACAAGAGACCCAGTACTTC CATSDLRLGGQETQYF
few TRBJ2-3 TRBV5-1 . TGCGCCAGCAGCTCCCAAGGCCTGGCTAGCGCTAGCACAGATACGCAGTATTTT CASSSQGLASASTDTQYF
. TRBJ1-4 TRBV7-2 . TGTGCCAGCAGCTTATTCCAGGGAAGTTCGGAAAAACTGTTTTTT CASSLFQGSSEKLFF
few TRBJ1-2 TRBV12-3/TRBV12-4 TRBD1 TGTGCCAGCAGTCGGAGGAGGGGGCGCTACACCTTC CASSRRRGRYTF
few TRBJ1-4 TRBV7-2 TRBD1 TGTGCCAGCAGCTGGCAGGGGGCGGGTGAAAAACTGTTTTTT CASSWQGAGEKLFF
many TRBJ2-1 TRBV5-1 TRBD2 TGCGCCAGCAGCTTGTCTGCAGCGGGAGGGATATACAATGAGCAGTTCTTC CASSLSAAGGIYNEQFF
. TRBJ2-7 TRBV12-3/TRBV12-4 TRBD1 TGTGCCAGCATGATACAGGGGTACCACGAGCAGTACTTC CASMIQGYHEQYF
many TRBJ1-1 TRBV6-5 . TGTGCCAGCAGTTACGGGGTCGGACTCATGAACACTGAAGCTTTCTTT CASSYGVGLMNTEAFF
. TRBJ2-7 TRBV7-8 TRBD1 TGTGCCAGCAGCCACCGGGGGACAGGTGACTACGAGCAGTACTTC CASSHRGTGDYEQYF
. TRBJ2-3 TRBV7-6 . TGTGCCAGCAGCTTAATCAGGGGCACAGATACGCAGTATTTT CASSLIRGTDTQYF
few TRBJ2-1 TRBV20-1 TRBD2 TGCAGTGCTAGCTCGGCTAGCGGGAGTAATGAGCAGTTCTTC CSASSASGSNEQFF
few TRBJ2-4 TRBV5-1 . TGCGCCAGCAGCTTGGGAGGGGAGGACATTCAGTACTTC CASSLGGEDIQYF
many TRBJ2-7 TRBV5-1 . TGCGCCAGCAGCGCCGGGACCGCAGCGGTCTACGAGCAGTACTTC CASSAGTAAVYEQYF
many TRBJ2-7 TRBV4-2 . TGTGCCAGCAGCCAAGTTGGCGCAGGGGACGAGCAGTACTTC CASSQVGAGDEQYF
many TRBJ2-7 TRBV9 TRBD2 TGTGCCAGCAGCGTAGGGGGAGGGGTTGGCGAGCAGTACTTC CASSVGGGVGEQYF
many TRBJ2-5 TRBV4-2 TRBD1 TGTGCCAGCAGCCAATCATCCTCCGGGACAGGGAGCAAAGAGACCCAGTACTTC CASSQSSSGTGSKETQYF
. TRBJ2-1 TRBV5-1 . TGCGCCAGCAGCCGCTCAGGAGAGCAGTTCTTC CASSRSGEQFF
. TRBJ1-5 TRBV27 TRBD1 TGTGCCAGCAGCGATGGGACAGGGAAAGGTCAGCCCCAGCATTTT CASSDGTGKGQPQHF
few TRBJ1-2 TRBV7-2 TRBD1 TGTGCCAGCAGCTTAAGGGGGCTACCCTATGGCTACACCTTC CASSLRGLPYGYTF
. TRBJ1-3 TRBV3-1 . TGTGCCAGCAGCCAAGATGAGGGAAACACCATATATTTT CASSQDEGNTIYF
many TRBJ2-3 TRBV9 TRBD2 TGTGCCAGCAGCTCTATTTCGGGGGGGGCAGATACGCAGTATTTT CASSSISGGADTQYF
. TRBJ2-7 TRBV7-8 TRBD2 TGTGCCAGCAGCTTAGTATCTAGCGGGGGGTCCGACGAGCAGTACTTC CASSLVSSGGSDEQYF
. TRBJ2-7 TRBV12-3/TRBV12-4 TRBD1 TGTGCCAGCAGGCTTTCAGGGGGTTATTCCTACGAGCAGTACTTC CASRLSGGYSYEQYF
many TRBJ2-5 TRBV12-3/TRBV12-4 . TGTGCCAGTAGTCCAGGGGAGACCCAGTACTTC CASSPGETQYF
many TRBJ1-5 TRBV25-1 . TGTGCCAGCAGTGAAATTCAGCCCCAGCATTTT CASSEIQPQHF
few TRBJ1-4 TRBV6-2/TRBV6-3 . TGTGCCAGCACCCTACACCGGGGTTCGACTAATGAAAAACTGTTTTTT CASTLHRGSTNEKLFF
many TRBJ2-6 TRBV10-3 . TGTGCCATCAGTGATCGACCTGGGGCCAACGTCCTGACTTTC CAISDRPGANVLTF
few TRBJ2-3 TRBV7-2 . TGTGCCAGCAGCTTGGTTGATACAGATACGCAGTATTTT CASSLVDTDTQYF
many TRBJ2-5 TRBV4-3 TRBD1 TGCGCCAGCAGCCCGGAACTTAGACAGGGAGCCCAGTACTTC CASSPELRQGAQYF
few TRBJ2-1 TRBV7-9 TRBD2 TGTGCCAGCAGCTTTGTTAACTTGGGACTAGCGGACAATGAGCAGTTCTTC CASSFVNLGLADNEQFF
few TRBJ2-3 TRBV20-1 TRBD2 TGCAGTGCTATAACCGGGACTAGCGTTTCAGATACGCAGTATTTT CSAITGTSVSDTQYF
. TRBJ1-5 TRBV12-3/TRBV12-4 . TGTGCCAGCAGTTTCACGGCAGGGCGCAATCAGCCCCAGCATTTT CASSFTAGRNQPQHF
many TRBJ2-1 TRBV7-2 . TGTGCCAGCAGCTACATGAGCATTTCGGCCTACAATGAGCAGTTCTTC CASSYMSISAYNEQFF
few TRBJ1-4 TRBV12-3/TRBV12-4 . TGTGCCAGCAGTCTTAGTGGAACTAATGAAAAACTGTTTTTT CASSLSGTNEKLFF
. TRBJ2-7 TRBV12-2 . TGTGCAAGTCGCGTTCCGGGACAGCCGCACTACGAGCAGTACTTC CASRVPGQPHYEQYF
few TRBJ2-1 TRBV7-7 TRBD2 TGTGCCAGCAGCGCCGGACTAGCGGATTACAATGAGCAGTTCTTC CASSAGLADYNEQFF
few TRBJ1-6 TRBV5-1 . TGCGCCAGCAGCTTGGACCCGGGCGCCAGGGGTTCACCCCTCCACTTT CASSLDPGARGSPLHF
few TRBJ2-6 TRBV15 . TGTGCCACCAGCAGAGAGTCATTCGGGACTGGGGCCAACGTCCTGACTTTC CATSRESFGTGANVLTF
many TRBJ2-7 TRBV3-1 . TGTGCCAGCAGCCGACGGGGGTCCGGAGAGCAGTACTTC CASSRRGSGEQYF
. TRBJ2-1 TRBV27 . TGTGCCAGCAGTTTGAACGTCTACAATGAGCAGTTCTTC CASSLNVYNEQFF
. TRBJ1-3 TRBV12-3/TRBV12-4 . TGTGCCAGCAGGCAGGGCTCAGAGGGGGGTGGAAACACCATATATTTT CASRQGSEGGGNTIYF
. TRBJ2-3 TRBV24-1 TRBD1 TGTGCCACCAGTGATGGGACAGGGGATGTCGGAAAACGTACAGATACGCAGTATTTT CATSDGTGDVGKRTDTQYF
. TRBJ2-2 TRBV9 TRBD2 TGTGCCAGCAGCGTGGGAGGGTTTGAAACCGGGGAGCTGTTTTTT CASSVGGFETGELFF
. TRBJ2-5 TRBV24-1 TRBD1 TGTGCCACCAGTGATCCGACAGGGGCGAGGGAGACCCAGTACTTC CATSDPTGARETQYF
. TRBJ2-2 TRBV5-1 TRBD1 TGCGCCAGCAGTCGTACTGGACAGGTTGGCACCGGGGAGCTGTTTTTT CASSRTGQVGTGELFF
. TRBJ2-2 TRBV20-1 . TGCAGTGCTAGCCGCATGACAGTCGCGAACACCGGGGAGCTGTTTTTT CSASRMTVANTGELFF
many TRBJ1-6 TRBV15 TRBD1 TGTGCCACCAGCAGAGGACAGGGGGTTGGTTCACCCCTCCACTTT CATSRGQGVGSPLHF
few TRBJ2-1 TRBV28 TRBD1 TGTGCCAGCTCGCTGAAGGGACAGGGGGTAGATGAGCAGTTCTTC CASSLKGQGVDEQFF
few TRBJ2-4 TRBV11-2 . TGTGCCAGCAGCTTGTATGGTCAGGGGTCAAACATTCAGTACTTC CASSLYGQGSNIQYF
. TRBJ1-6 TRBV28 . TGTGCCAGCGCCCTGAAGGGAAAATCACCCCTCCACTTT CASALKGKSPLHF
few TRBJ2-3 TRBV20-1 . TGCAGTGCTAGGTCCCTTCAGGCGGCTGTCACAGATACGCAGTATTTT CSARSLQAAVTDTQYF
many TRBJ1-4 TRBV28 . TGTGCCAGCAGCGCTCCTAGGGGGTTAGGTGAAAAACTGTTTTTT CASSAPRGLGEKLFF
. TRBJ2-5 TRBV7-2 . TGTGCCAGCAGCTTAGCGACCGGGAGCGGGACCCAGTACTTC CASSLATGSGTQYF